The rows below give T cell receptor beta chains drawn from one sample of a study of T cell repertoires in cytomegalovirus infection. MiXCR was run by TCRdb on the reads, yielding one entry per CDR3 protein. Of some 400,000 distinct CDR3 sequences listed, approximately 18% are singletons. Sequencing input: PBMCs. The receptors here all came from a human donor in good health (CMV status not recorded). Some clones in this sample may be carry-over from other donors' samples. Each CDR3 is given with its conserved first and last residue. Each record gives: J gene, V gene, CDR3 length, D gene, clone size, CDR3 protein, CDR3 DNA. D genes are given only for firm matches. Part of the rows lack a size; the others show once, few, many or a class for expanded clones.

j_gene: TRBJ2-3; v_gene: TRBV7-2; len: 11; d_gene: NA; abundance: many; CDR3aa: CASSQPDTQYF; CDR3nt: TGTGCCAGCAGCCAGCCAGATACGCAGTATTTT
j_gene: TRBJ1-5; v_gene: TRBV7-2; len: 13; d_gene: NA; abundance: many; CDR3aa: CASSSGSNQPQHF; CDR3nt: TGTGCCAGCAGCTCGGGGTCCAATCAGCCCCAGCATTTT
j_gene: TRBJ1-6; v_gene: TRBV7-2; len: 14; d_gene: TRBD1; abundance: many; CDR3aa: CASSFRDSNSPLHF; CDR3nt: TGTGCCAGCAGTTTCCGGGACAGTAATTCACCCCTCCACTTT
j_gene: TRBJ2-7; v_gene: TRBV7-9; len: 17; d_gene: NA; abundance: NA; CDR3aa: CASSLIAGPSPAYEQYF; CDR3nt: TGTGCCAGCAGCTTAATTGCTGGACCCTCACCCGCCTACGAGCAGTACTTC
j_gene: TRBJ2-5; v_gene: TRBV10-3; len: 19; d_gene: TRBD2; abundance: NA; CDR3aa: CAISESTAGGPSGVETQYF; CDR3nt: TGTGCCATCAGTGAGTCGACAGCGGGAGGGCCCTCCGGGGTCGAGACCCAGTACTTC
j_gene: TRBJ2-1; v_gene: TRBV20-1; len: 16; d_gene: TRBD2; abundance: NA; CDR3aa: CSARDPGLAGGFEQFF; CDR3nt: TGCAGTGCTAGAGATCCGGGACTAGCGGGAGGGTTTGAGCAGTTCTTC
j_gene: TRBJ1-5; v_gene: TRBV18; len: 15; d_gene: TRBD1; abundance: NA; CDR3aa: CASSPRTGGNQPQHF; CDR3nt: TGTGCCAGCTCACCACGAACAGGGGGCAATCAGCCCCAGCATTTT
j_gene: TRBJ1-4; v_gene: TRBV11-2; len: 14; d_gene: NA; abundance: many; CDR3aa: CASSLIPTYEKLFF; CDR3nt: TGTGCCAGCAGCTTAATACCGACTTACGAAAAACTGTTTTTT
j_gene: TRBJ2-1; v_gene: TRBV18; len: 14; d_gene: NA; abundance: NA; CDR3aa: CASSISGGSLEQFF; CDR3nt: TGTGCCAGCTCAATTAGCGGAGGGTCCCTTGAGCAGTTCTTC
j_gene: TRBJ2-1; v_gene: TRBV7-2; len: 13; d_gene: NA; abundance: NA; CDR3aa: CASSSGVQGEQFF; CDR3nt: TGTGCCAGCAGCTCCGGGGTCCAAGGTGAGCAGTTCTTC
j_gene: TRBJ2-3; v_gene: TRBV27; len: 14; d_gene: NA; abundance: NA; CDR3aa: CASRALPSTDTQYF; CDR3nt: TGTGCCAGCAGGGCGCTCCCGAGCACAGATACGCAGTATTTT
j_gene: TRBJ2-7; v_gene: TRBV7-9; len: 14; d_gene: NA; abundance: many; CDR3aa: CASSLVGSGYEQYF; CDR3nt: TGTGCCAGCAGCTTAGTAGGTAGCGGCTACGAGCAGTACTTC
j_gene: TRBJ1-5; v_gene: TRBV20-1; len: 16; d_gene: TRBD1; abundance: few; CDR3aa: CSARDLPGQGGQPQHF; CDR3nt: TGCAGTGCTAGAGATCTTCCGGGACAGGGCGGTCAGCCCCAGCATTTT
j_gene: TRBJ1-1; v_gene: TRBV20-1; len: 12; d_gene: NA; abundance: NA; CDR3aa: CSASRLNTEAFF; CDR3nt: TGCAGTGCCTCACGGTTGAACACTGAAGCTTTCTTT
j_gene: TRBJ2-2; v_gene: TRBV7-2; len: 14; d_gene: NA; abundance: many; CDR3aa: CASSLALGIGELFF; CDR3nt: TGTGCCAGCAGCTTAGCGCTTGGGATCGGGGAGCTGTTTTTT
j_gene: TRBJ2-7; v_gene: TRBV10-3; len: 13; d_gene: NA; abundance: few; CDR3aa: CAISGGAAYEQYF; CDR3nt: TGTGCCATCAGCGGGGGCGCAGCCTACGAGCAGTACTTC
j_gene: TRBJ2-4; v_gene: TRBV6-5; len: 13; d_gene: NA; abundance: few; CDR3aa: CASSYGAKNIQYF; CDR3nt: TGTGCCAGCAGTTACGGGGCCAAAAACATTCAGTACTTC
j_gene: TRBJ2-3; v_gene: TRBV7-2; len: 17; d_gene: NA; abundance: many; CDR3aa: CASSFPIGGVGTDTQYF; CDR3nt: TGTGCCAGCAGCTTCCCCATAGGGGGGGTTGGGACAGATACGCAGTATTTT
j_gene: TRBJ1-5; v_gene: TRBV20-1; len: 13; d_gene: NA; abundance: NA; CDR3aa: CSALQGLDQPQHF; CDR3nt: TGCAGTGCTTTACAGGGACTGGATCAGCCCCAGCATTTT
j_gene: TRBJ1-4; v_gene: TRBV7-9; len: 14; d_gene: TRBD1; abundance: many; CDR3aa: CASGTGTANEKLFF; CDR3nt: TGTGCCAGTGGGACCGGGACAGCTAATGAAAAACTGTTTTTT
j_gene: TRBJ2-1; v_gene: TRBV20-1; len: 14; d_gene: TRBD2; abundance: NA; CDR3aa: CSQKREFTNNEQFF; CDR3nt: TGCAGCCAAAAGCGGGAGTTCACGAACAATGAGCAGTTCTTC
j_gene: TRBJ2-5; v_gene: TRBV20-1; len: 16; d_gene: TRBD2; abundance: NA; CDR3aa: CSARGLAGGWQETQYF; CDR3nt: TGCAGTGCTAGAGGACTAGCGGGGGGGTGGCAGGAGACCCAGTACTTC
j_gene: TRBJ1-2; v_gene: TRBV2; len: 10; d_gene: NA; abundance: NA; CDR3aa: CASTDYGYTF; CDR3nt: TGTGCCAGCACTGACTATGGCTACACCTTC
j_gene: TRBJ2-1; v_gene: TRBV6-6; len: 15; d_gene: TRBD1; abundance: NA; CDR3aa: CASKNFGTGPFEQFF; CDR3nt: TGTGCCAGCAAGAATTTCGGGACAGGGCCGTTTGAGCAGTTCTTC
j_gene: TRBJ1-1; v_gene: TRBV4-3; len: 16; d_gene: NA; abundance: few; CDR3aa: CASSQDGYGGNTEAFF; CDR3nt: TGCGCCAGCAGCCAAGATGGCTACGGAGGGAACACTGAAGCTTTCTTT
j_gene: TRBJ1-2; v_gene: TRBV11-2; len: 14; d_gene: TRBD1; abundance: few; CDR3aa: CASSLGQGTSGYTF; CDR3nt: TGTGCCAGCAGCTTAGGACAGGGGACCAGTGGCTACACCTTC
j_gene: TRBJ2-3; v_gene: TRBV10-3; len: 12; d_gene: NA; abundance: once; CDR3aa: CAPRGFTDTQYF; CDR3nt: TGTGCCCCCCGCGGGTTCACAGATACGCAGTATTTT
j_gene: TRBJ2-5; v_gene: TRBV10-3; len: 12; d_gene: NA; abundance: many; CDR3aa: CATSGQQETQYF; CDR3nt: TGTGCCACCTCGGGACAACAAGAGACCCAGTACTTC
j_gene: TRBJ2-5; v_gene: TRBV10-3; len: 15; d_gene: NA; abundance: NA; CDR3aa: CATTLGIRGQETQYF; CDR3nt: TGTGCCACCACGCTGGGCATTCGAGGACAAGAGACCCAGTACTTC
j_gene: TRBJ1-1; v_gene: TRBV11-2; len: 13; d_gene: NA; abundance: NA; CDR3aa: CASSSDRTVETFF; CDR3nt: TGTGCCAGCAGCTCAGATAGGACAGTTGAGACTTTCTTT
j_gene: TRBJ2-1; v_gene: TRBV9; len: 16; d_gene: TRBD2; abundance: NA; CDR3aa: CASSPLLAGPYNEQFF; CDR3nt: TGTGCCAGCAGCCCCCTCCTAGCGGGTCCTTACAATGAGCAGTTCTTC
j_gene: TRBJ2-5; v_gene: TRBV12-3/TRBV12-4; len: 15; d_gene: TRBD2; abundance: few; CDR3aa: CATCLGSGSMETQYF; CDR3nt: TGTGCCACATGCCTAGGAAGCGGGAGCATGGAGACCCAGTACTTC
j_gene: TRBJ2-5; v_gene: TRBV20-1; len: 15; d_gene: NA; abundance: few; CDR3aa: CSARDPGGTQETQYF; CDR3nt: TGCAGTGCTAGAGATCCCGGGGGCACTCAAGAGACCCAGTACTTC
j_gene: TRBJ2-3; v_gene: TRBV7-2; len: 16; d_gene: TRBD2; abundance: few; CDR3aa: CASSLVTSGSIDTQYF; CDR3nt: TGTGCCAGCAGCTTAGTTACTAGCGGGAGTATTGATACGCAGTATTTT
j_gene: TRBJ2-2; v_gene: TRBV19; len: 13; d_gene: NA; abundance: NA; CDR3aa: CASSTLGTGELFF; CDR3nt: TGTGCCAGTAGTACCCTGGGCACCGGGGAGCTGTTTTTT
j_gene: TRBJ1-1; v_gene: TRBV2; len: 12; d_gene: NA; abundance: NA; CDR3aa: CASTRFSAEAFF; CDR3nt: TGTGCCAGCACCCGTTTTAGCGCTGAAGCTTTCTTT
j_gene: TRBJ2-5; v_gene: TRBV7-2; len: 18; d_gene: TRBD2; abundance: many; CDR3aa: CASSSTGLAGGRGETQYF; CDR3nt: TGTGCCAGCAGCTCGACGGGACTAGCGGGGGGGCGGGGAGAGACCCAGTACTTC
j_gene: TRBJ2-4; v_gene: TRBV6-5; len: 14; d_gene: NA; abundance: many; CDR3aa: CASSYQPAQNIQYF; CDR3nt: TGTGCCAGCAGTTATCAACCCGCCCAAAACATTCAGTACTTC
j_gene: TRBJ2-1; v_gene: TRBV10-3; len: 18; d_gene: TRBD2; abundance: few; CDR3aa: CAISESPGLAGDENEQFF; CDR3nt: TGTGCCATCAGTGAGTCTCCCGGACTAGCGGGAGACGAAAATGAGCAGTTCTTC
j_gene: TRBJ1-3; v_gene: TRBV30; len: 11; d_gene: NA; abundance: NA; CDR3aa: CAWTGGNTIYF; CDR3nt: TGTGCCTGGACTGGTGGAAACACCATATATTTT
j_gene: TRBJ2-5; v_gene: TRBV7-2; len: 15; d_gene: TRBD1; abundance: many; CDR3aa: CASSLGRGPGETQYF; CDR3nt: TGTGCCAGCAGCTTAGGCAGGGGGCCCGGGGAGACCCAGTACTTC
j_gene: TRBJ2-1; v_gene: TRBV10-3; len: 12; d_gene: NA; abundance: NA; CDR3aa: CATEGQINEQFF; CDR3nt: TGTGCCACCGAAGGGCAGATCAATGAGCAGTTCTTC
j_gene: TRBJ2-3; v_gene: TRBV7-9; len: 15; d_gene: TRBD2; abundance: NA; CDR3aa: CASSSDGRAADTQYF; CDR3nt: TGTGCCAGCAGCTCTGACGGGAGGGCCGCAGATACGCAGTATTTT
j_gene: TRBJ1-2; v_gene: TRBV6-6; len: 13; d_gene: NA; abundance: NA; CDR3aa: CASSIMEGGGYTF; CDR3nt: TGTGCCAGCAGCATAATGGAGGGGGGTGGCTACACCTTC
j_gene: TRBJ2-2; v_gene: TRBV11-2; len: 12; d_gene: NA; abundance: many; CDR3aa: CASSLVAGELFF; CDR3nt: TGTGCCAGCAGCTTAGTCGCCGGGGAGCTGTTTTTT
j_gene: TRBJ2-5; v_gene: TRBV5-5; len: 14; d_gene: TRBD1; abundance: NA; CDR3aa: CASSIGQGRETQYF; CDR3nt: TGTGCCAGCAGCATTGGACAGGGTAGGGAGACCCAGTACTTC
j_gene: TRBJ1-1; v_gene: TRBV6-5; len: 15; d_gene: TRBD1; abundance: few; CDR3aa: CASRRTGLGNTEAFF; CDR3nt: TGTGCCAGCAGAAGGACAGGATTGGGGAACACTGAAGCTTTCTTT
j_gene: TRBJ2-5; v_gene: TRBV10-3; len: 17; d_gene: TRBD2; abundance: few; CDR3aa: CAIRGAASGGQGETQYF; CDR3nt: TGTGCCATCAGGGGTGCGGCTAGCGGGGGTCAAGGAGAGACCCAGTACTTC
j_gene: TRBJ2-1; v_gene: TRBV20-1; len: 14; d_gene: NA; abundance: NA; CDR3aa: CSSLPGSRYNEQFF; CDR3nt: TGCAGCAGCCTGCCGGGCAGCCGATACAATGAGCAGTTCTTC
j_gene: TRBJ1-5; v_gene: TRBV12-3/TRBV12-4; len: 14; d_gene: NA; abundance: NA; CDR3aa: CASSQKGGRQPQHF; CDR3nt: TGTGCCAGCAGCCAGAAGGGGGGCCGGCAGCCCCAGCATTTT
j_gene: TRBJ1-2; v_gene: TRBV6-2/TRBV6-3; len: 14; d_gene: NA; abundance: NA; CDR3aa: CASLRAGANYGYTF; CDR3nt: TGTGCCAGCCTCAGAGCAGGGGCGAACTATGGCTACACCTTC
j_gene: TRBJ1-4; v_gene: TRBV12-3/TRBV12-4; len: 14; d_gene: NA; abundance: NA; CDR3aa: CASSETGINEKLFF; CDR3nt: TGTGCCAGCAGCGAGACAGGAATAAATGAAAAACTGTTTTTT
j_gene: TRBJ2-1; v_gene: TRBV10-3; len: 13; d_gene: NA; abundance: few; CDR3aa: CAISESYPGEQFF; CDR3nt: TGTGCCATCAGTGAGTCGTACCCGGGTGAGCAGTTCTTC
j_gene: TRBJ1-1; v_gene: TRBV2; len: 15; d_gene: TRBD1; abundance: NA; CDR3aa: CASSPTGAGDTEAFF; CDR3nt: TGTGCCAGCAGTCCGACAGGGGCGGGGGATACTGAAGCTTTCTTT
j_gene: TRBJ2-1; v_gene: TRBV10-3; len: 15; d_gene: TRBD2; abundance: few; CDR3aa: CAHMGETSGEDEQFF; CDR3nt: TGTGCCCATATGGGCGAGACTAGCGGGGAAGATGAGCAGTTCTTC
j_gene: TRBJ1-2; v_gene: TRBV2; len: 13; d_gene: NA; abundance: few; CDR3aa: CASEPGTNYGYTF; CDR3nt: TGTGCCAGCGAACCTGGGACAAACTATGGCTACACCTTC